Below are 4 T cell receptor beta chains sequenced from a single sample in a study of beta chain features in type 1 diabetes (dated by TCRdb to 2017 to 2018). These TCRs' antigens remain unknown. Library construction relied on the immunoSEQ multiplex PCR assay. The entire amount of isolated RNA was reverse transcribed using the High Capacity cDNA Reverse Transcription Kit, so the sequenced TCRB transcripts were expressed ones. Imported from immuneACCESS, the table was reduced by TCRdb to in-frame sequences with V and J called. These copies leave out some clones; in studies compared against another copy, an unresolved V gene accounts for under half, and the cause of the remainder is not known. The sample contains about 240,000 clones, about 15% of them found a single time. Approximately 0.02% of the sample is held by the ten biggest clonotypes. Study-level results and caveats: In all four CD4+ subsets, TCRB CDR3 length was moderately but significantly shorter in type 1 diabetes patients.

Input material: naive CD4+ T cells from blood. The sample's cell subset or site, from its label and the paper: true naive CD4+ T cells. All receptors derive from a man younger than 40 with type 1 diabetes.

CDR3 in amino acids: CASSLRDSQETQYF. The CDR3 nucleotides are TGTGCCAGCAGCCTCAGGGACAGCCAAGAGACCCAGTACTTC. This rearrangement joins TRBV13 to TRBJ2-5; 7 bases are a match to TRBD1. With V trimmed by 5 bases and J by 1 base, 4 bases remained unmatched. The CDR3 is 14 amino acids. Germline values: CDR1 PRHDT, CDR2 FYEKMQ (reference sequence).

The chain joins TRBV25-1 to TRBJ1-1; D is undetermined. Germline-derived CDR1 and CDR2 are MGHDK and SYGVNS. There are 14 residues in the CDR3. V lost 7 bases to trimming and J lost 6 bases, with 18 bases between them. The CDR3 here is CASTSPGGRPEAFF. The DNA of the CDR3 is TGTGCCAGCACCTCCCCGGGTGGTCGCCCTGAAGCTTTCTTT.

This sequence joins TRBV30 and TRBJ2-3; D not certain. This CDR3 is built from 11 residues. CDR1 is GTSNPN and CDR2 is SVGIG in the germline V gene (reference sequence). Trimming removed 2 bases from V and 7 bases from J, with 7 bases in between. The CDR3 nucleotides read TGTGCCTGGAGTTTAGAGAATACGCAGTATTTT. Encoded protein: CAWSLENTQYF.

The V gene is TRBV11-2, the J gene TRBJ2-7, with D perhaps TRBD2 (6 bases). Between the trimmed V and J ends, which lost 2 bases and 5 bases, there was a span of 13 bases. CDR3 length equals 14 residues. Germline values: CDR1 SGHAT, CDR2 FQNNGV. CDR3 residues: CASSLRQAGNEQYF. CDR3 DNA sequence: TGTGCCAGCAGCTTACGTCAGGCGGGAAACGAGCAGTACTTC.